This TCR beta chain is from a study of cytotoxic CD8 clonotypes in ibrutinib-treated CLL. Note on this clone: Antigen specificity is unknown.

Overall study results and limits: Higher circulating CD8+ T-cell counts strongly accompanied higher baseline clonality, above age-matched healthy donors.

The CDR3 consists of 17 residues. Trimming took 0 bases from V and 8 from J; bases not matched to a gene: 11. Germline-derived CDR1 and CDR2 are KGHSH and LQKENI. Produced via immunoSEQ multiplex PCR; TCRdb's table is partial and in-frame only. The sample carries about 160,000 clones, roughly 90% recorded once. Specimen: PBMCs, collected at disease progression, from a patient treated with ibrutinib. The receptor was isolated from a human donor with chronic lymphocytic leukemia. The chain links TRBV18 to TRBJ2-1; 9 nucleotides align to TRBD2. DNA for the CDR3: TGTGCCAGCTCACCACCCTCTAGCGGGATCCTTCTCGATGAGCAGTTCTTC. It yields the protein CASSPPSSGILLDEQFF. Supplemented by reference TRBV18 and TRBJ2-1, the full variable domain reads NAGVMQNPRHLVRRRGQEARLRCSPMKGHSHVYWYRQLPEEGLKFMVYLQKENIIDESGMPKERFSAEFPKEGPSILRIQQVVRGDSAAYFCASSPPSSGILLDEQFFGPGTRLTVL.